The next 18 T cell receptor beta chains were all read from a single sample in a study of CD8 T cells in ankylosing spondylitis. General study findings and limits: Among TCR beta sequences, a motif of eight highly homologous variants appeared characteristic of ankylosing spondylitis blood.

No cognate antigen is known for these TCRs. TCRdb analysed the 5' RACE reads with MiXCR anew, one entry per CDR3 protein. The sample has some 840,000 distinct CDR3 sequences, 12% seen once. The specimen was blood, either unsorted or a sorted T cell fraction (not recorded which). The receptors come from a male donor with ankylosing spondylitis.

This clonotype has just a few counts. The V gene is TRBV6-2 or TRBV6-3, the J gene TRBJ2-5; 8 bases match TRBD2. Germline V gene lookup returns CDR1 MNHEY and CDR2 SVGEGT. The CDR3 consists of 16 residues. The V gene end was trimmed by 2 bases and the J gene end by 4 bases; junction bases not matched to a gene: 9. Here the CDR3 reads CASSYSPAGVAETQYF. The CDR3 coding sequence is TGTGCCAGCAGTTACAGTCCAGCGGGAGTGGCAGAGACCCAGTACTTC.

The chain recombines TRBV12-3 or TRBV12-4 with TRBJ2-7; 7 bases are a match to TRBD2. This CDR3 contains 14 residues. J lost 2 bases, V lost 3 bases, and 4 bases had no gene match. The CDR3 region has the DNA TGTGCCAGCAGTTTTTGGGGGAGGGCCTACGAGCAGTACTTC. Translated: CASSFWGRAYEQYF.

The chain has TRBV4-1 and TRBJ2-1; TRBD1 agrees at 12 bases. J was trimmed by 8 bases and V by 0 bases; bases with no gene match: 5. CDR1 and CDR2 from the germline V gene are MGHRA and YSYEKL. The CDR3 sequence is 16 residues long. The CDR3 loop reads CASSQDLGTGGDEQFF. The DNA for the CDR3 is TGCGCCAGCAGCCAAGATTTGGGGACAGGGGGCGATGAGCAGTTCTTC.

J is TRBJ2-7 and V is TRBV20-1, with a possible D match to TRBD1 (5 bases). Germline loops: CDR1 DFQATT, CDR2 SNEGSKA (reference sequence). This CDR3 is built from 16 residues. The V gene lost 1 base and the J gene lost 4 bases, with 20 bases spanning the gap. The CDR3 is CSARGSMGQVLYEQYF. The CDR3 nucleotides read TGCAGTGCTAGAGGTTCCATGGGGCAGGTGCTATACGAGCAGTACTTC.

The genes are TRBV7-3 and TRBJ2-5, with D possibly matching TRBD1 (7 bases). Germline CDR1 is SGHTA and CDR2 is FQGTGA. The ends were cut back, 6 bases at V and 5 bases at J, with 16 bases in the middle. The CDR3 runs 14 residues. The CDR3 DNA sequence: TGTGCCAGCAGTCAGACAGGGAGGAGGGAGACCCAGTACTTC. It yields the protein CASSQTGRRETQYF.

This clonotype was counted a few times. The CDR3 protein is CASSLKYSYGYTF. CDR3 bases: TGTGCCAGCAGTTTAAAGTACTCCTATGGCTACACCTTC. The V gene is TRBV12-3 or TRBV12-4, the J gene TRBJ1-2; D remains ambiguous. The CDR3 sequence is 13 residues long. Trimming removed 2 bases at V and 4 bases at J, with 8 bases between.

This chain links TRBV18 with TRBJ2-5; tentative D call: TRBD2 (5 bases). The germline V gene encodes CDR1 KGHSH and CDR2 LQKENI. This CDR3 region has 16 residues. The V end was cut by 1 base, the J end by 2 bases, with 14 bases between. The CDR3 protein is CASSPRIGVTQETQYF. In nucleotides, the CDR3 is TGTGCCAGCTCACCACGTATCGGGGTGACTCAAGAGACCCAGTACTTC.

This clonotype showed up just a few times. The chain has TRBV5-5 and TRBJ1-2, with 9 bases identical to TRBD1. V lost 3 bases and J lost 4; bases outside the gene matches: 4. CDR3 size: 14 residues. Per germline, CDR1 SGHKS and CDR2 YYEKEE (reference sequence). DNA of the CDR3: TGTGCCAGCAGCTGGGACAGGGAATTCTATGGCTACACCTTC. It yields the protein CASSWDREFYGYTF.

This clonotype appeared a few times. J is TRBJ1-1 and V is TRBV6-1, with no clear D. There are 13 residues in the CDR3. V was clipped by 6 bases and J by 0 bases, with 8 bases between them. Per the germline V gene, CDR1 is MNHNS and CDR2 is SASEGT. For the CDR3, the DNA is TGTGCCAGCAGGTTCGTGGTGAACACTGAAGCTTTCTTT. It is translated as CASRFVVNTEAFF.

DNA of the CDR3: TGCAGTGCTACCAATACAGGGGGTAAAAACATTCAGTACTTC. This sequence encodes CSATNTGGKNIQYF. The rearrangement uses TRBV20-1 and TRBJ2-4; 8 nucleotides align to TRBD1. V lost 4 bases and J lost 4; bases outside the gene matches: 6. The germline gives CDR1 DFQATT, CDR2 SNEGSKA (reference sequence). This CDR3 is 14 amino acids long.

On this clonotype itself: This sequence may be a read error, since a much larger clone differs from it by one base. The V gene is TRBV20-1, the J gene TRBJ2-7; 8 positions agree with TRBD2. The germline CDR1 and CDR2 sequences are DFQATT and SNEGSKA (reference sequence). This CDR3 region has 14 residues. CDR3 loop: CGAREGSGGYEQYF. The CDR3 region has the DNA TGCGGTGCTAGGGAAGGCAGCGGGGGCTACGAGCAGTACTTC.

In the case of this clonotype: This sequence may be a read error, since a much larger clone differs from it by one base. V gene TRBV20-1 combines with J gene TRBJ2-1; possibly TRBD2 for D (6 bases). The germline gives CDR1 DFQATT, CDR2 SNEGSKA (reference sequence). The CDR3 has 14 residues. Written as DNA, the CDR3 is TGCAGTGCTACTACTAGCATGCCCTACAATGAGCAGATCTTC. As protein: CSATTSMPYNEQIF.

This rearrangement joins TRBV4-3 to TRBJ1-4, with D perhaps matching TRBD1 (6 bases). CDR3 length: 15 residues. The germline V and J ends were trimmed by 4 bases and 2 bases, with 11 bases remaining between them. The germline gives CDR1 LGHNA, CDR2 YSLEER. The CDR3 DNA is TGCGCCAGCAGCCGATCGACAGGTACTAATGAAAAACTGTTTTTT. Translation gives CASSRSTGTNEKLFF.

This clonotype has at least ten counts. This chain uses TRBV6-1 with TRBJ2-7; 10 nucleotides line up with TRBD1. The germline V gene has CDR1 MNHNS and CDR2 SASEGT. Unmatched junction bases numbered 6, after V lost 5 bases and J lost 2 bases. The CDR3 runs 15 residues. The CDR3 reads CASSPRQGAAYEQYF. CDR3 bases: TGTGCCAGCAGTCCTAGACAGGGGGCCGCCTACGAGCAGTACTTC.

This clonotype was counted many times. The rearrangement joins TRBV10-3 to TRBJ2-7, with D maybe TRBD1 (5 bases). This CDR3 spans 12 amino acids. Germline loops: CDR1 ENHRY, CDR2 SYGVKD. V was trimmed by 3 bases and J by 7 bases, leaving 10 bases between them. The CDR3 loop is CAISDQGGEQYF. The CDR3 DNA sequence: TGTGCCATCAGTGACCAGGGTGGGGAGCAGTACTTC.

The rearrangement links TRBV7-3 to TRBJ2-2; 9 nucleotides align to TRBD1. Germline V gene data show CDR1 as SGHTA and CDR2 as FQGTGA. V lost 4 bases and J lost 7; bases outside the gene matches: 4. The CDR3 covers 14 residues. The CDR3 DNA is TGTGCCAGCAGCTCACAGGGGGCCAACGGGGAGCTGTTTTTT. It specifies CASSSQGANGELFF.

This clonotype was seen a few times. The chain employs TRBV5-1 and TRBJ2-3; D is perhaps TRBD2 (6 bases). V lost 6 bases, J lost 2 bases, and 13 bases lay in between. Germline CDR1 and CDR2: SGHRS and YFSETQ. The CDR3 loop spans 14 amino acids. CDR3 amino acids: CASKEGSPTDTQYF. CDR3 DNA sequence: TGCGCCAGCAAGGAGGGAAGCCCCACAGATACGCAGTATTTT.

This clonotype was found many times. The chain has TRBV9 and TRBJ1-1; unclear D gene. With 5 bases removed from V and 1 base from J, the gap between germline ends came to 9 bases. CDR1 and CDR2 (germline): SGDLS, YYNGEE. The CDR3 totals 13 residues. The CDR3 nucleotides read TGTGCCAGCAGTGTAACGGGGAACACTGAAGCTTTCTTT. Its protein is CASSVTGNTEAFF. The variable domain in full, completed from reference TRBV9 and TRBJ1-1, reads DSGVTQTPKHLITATGQRVTLRCSPRSGDLSVYWYQQSLDQGLQFLIQYYNGEERAKGNILERFSAQQFPDLHSELNLSSLELGDSALYFCASSVTGNTEAFFGQGTRLTVV.